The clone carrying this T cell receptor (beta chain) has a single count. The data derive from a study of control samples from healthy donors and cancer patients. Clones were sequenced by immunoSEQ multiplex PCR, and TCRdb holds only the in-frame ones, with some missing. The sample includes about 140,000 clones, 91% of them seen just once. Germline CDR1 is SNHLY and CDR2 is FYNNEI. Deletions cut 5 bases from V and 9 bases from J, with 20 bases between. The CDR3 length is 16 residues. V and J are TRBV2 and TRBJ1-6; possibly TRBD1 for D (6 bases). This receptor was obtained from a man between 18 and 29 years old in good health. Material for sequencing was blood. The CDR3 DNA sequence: TGTGCCAGCAGTCCCGCCGGGACACCGGGGGGTTCACCCCTCCACTTT. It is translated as CASSPAGTPGGSPLHF.